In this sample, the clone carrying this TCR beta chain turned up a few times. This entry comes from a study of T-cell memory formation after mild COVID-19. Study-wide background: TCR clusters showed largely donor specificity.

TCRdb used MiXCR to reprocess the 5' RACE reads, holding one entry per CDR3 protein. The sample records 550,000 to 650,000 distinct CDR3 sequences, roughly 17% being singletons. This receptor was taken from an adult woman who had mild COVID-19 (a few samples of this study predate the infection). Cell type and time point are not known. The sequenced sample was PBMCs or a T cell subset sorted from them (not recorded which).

This CDR3 reads CASSLGVGREKLFF. DNA of the CDR3: TGTGCCAGCAGCTTAGGGGTAGGGCGAGAAAAACTGTTTTTT. This sequence joins TRBV11-2 and TRBJ1-4, with D hard to call. The CDR3 covers 14 residues. The V gene's germline CDR1 is SGHAT and CDR2 FQNNGV. The ends were cut back, 1 base at V and 8 bases at J, with 11 bases in the middle.